These T cell receptor beta chains were read from a single sample in a study of cytomegalovirus exposure and HLA in healthy donors. Clones were sequenced by immunoSEQ multiplex PCR, and TCRdb holds only the in-frame ones, with some missing. This table has tens of thousands of clones, 55% to 80% appearing once. The sequencing sample was made of PBMCs. The origin of the receptors is a woman aged 50 to 60 in good health and CMV-seronegative. Both conserved end residues are part of each CDR3. D genes are given only for firm matches. Clone size is stated in some rows and not others, as once, few, many or a class when expanded.

cdr3_nt: TGTGCCAGCAGCCCGAGGACAGTTTCTAACTATGGCTACACCTTC
cdr3_aa: CASSPRTVSNYGYTF
d_call: NA
v_call: TRBV5-4
j_call: TRBJ1-2
clone_size: few

cdr3_nt: TGCAGCGTTGTTAGCGGGGGAAACTACGAGCAGTACTTC
cdr3_aa: CSVVSGGNYEQYF
d_call: TRBD2
v_call: TRBV29-1
j_call: TRBJ2-7
clone_size: few

cdr3_nt: TGTGCCAGCAGTTACTCGGCTGGGGGCGCAGATACGCAGTATTTT
cdr3_aa: CASSYSAGGADTQYF
d_call: NA
v_call: TRBV6-5
j_call: TRBJ2-3
clone_size: once

cdr3_nt: TGCAGCGTTGACCCTAGCGGGAGCTGGGGCAATGAGCAGTTCTTC
cdr3_aa: CSVDPSGSWGNEQFF
d_call: TRBD2
v_call: TRBV29-1
j_call: TRBJ2-1
clone_size: NA

cdr3_nt: TGTGCCAGCAGTGGGTCGATGGGGGGTCATGAGCAGTTCTTC
cdr3_aa: CASSGSMGGHEQFF
d_call: NA
v_call: TRBV2
j_call: TRBJ2-1
clone_size: NA

cdr3_nt: TGCGCCAGCAGCCATTACGACAGGGGGACTGAAGCTTTCTTT
cdr3_aa: CASSHYDRGTEAFF
d_call: TRBD1
v_call: TRBV4-1
j_call: TRBJ1-1
clone_size: NA

cdr3_nt: TGTGCCACCAGCTTGGACAGGGGAGGTAATCAGCCCCAGCATTTT
cdr3_aa: CATSLDRGGNQPQHF
d_call: TRBD1
v_call: TRBV15
j_call: TRBJ1-5
clone_size: NA

cdr3_nt: TGTGCCAGCAGCCGAACAGGGTTCTCGAGGAACACCGGGGAGCTGTTTTTT
cdr3_aa: CASSRTGFSRNTGELFF
d_call: NA
v_call: TRBV14
j_call: TRBJ2-2
clone_size: NA

cdr3_nt: TGCAGCGTTGAAGGGGGGACATTTGGCGGCACAGATACGCAGTATTTT
cdr3_aa: CSVEGGTFGGTDTQYF
d_call: NA
v_call: TRBV29-1
j_call: TRBJ2-3
clone_size: NA

cdr3_nt: TGCGCCAGCAGCTTCGGGCAGGGAGGCGTCCTGACTTTC
cdr3_aa: CASSFGQGGVLTF
d_call: NA
v_call: TRBV5-1
j_call: TRBJ2-6
clone_size: few

cdr3_nt: TGTGCCAGCGAGATGAGGGGGGGGAGCAATCAGCCCCAGCATTTT
cdr3_aa: CASEMRGGSNQPQHF
d_call: NA
v_call: TRBV7-2
j_call: TRBJ1-5
clone_size: NA

cdr3_nt: TGCGCCAGCAGCTTGGGAGTAGGAGGGACCCAGTACTTC
cdr3_aa: CASSLGVGGTQYF
d_call: NA
v_call: TRBV5-1
j_call: TRBJ2-5
clone_size: few

cdr3_nt: TGCGCCAGCAGCTTGGCGGGGGGGGTGGGCACTGAAGCTTTCTTT
cdr3_aa: CASSLAGGVGTEAFF
d_call: NA
v_call: TRBV5-1
j_call: TRBJ1-1
clone_size: few

cdr3_nt: TGTGCCAGCTCAGCCGGGGACAGGGTGCAAGGCTACACCTTC
cdr3_aa: CASSAGDRVQGYTF
d_call: TRBD1
v_call: TRBV18
j_call: TRBJ1-2
clone_size: once

cdr3_nt: TGCGCCAGCAGCTTGGCCCCGGGACAGGCCTACGAGCAGTACTTC
cdr3_aa: CASSLAPGQAYEQYF
d_call: TRBD1
v_call: TRBV5-1
j_call: TRBJ2-7
clone_size: once

cdr3_nt: TGTGCCAGCAGCCAACAAGGGAGGGCAGGGAGAGCTGAAGCTTTCTTT
cdr3_aa: CASSQQGRAGRAEAFF
d_call: NA
v_call: TRBV4-2
j_call: TRBJ1-1
clone_size: NA

cdr3_nt: TGTGCCTGGACTGGAGGCCACGGACAGCCCCAGCATTTT
cdr3_aa: CAWTGGHGQPQHF
d_call: NA
v_call: TRBV30
j_call: TRBJ1-5
clone_size: NA

cdr3_nt: TGTGCCAGCCGGGGGGGGAACCACCAAGAGACCCAGTACTTC
cdr3_aa: CASRGGNHQETQYF
d_call: TRBD2
v_call: TRBV2
j_call: TRBJ2-5
clone_size: NA

cdr3_nt: TGTGCCAGCAGTTTCGGACAGGGGAGGGGGTTTGAGCAGTTCTTC
cdr3_aa: CASSFGQGRGFEQFF
d_call: TRBD1
v_call: TRBV28
j_call: TRBJ2-1
clone_size: NA

cdr3_nt: TGTGCCAGCTCACCGAGACAGTCAGGGATTACGAACACTGAAGCTTTCTTT
cdr3_aa: CASSPRQSGITNTEAFF
d_call: NA
v_call: TRBV18
j_call: TRBJ1-1
clone_size: NA

cdr3_nt: TGTGCCAGCAGCTTAAGGCAGCAAGAGACCCAGTACTTC
cdr3_aa: CASSLRQQETQYF
d_call: NA
v_call: TRBV7-3
j_call: TRBJ2-5
clone_size: NA

cdr3_nt: TGCGCCAGCAGCCAGGGTCTGGCGGGAAGTTCCAAAGAGACCCAGTACTTC
cdr3_aa: CASSQGLAGSSKETQYF
d_call: NA
v_call: TRBV4-1
j_call: TRBJ2-5
clone_size: NA

cdr3_nt: TGTGCCACCAGCAGAGACCTTACAGGGTCCTACGAGCAGTACTTC
cdr3_aa: CATSRDLTGSYEQYF
d_call: NA
v_call: TRBV15
j_call: TRBJ2-7
clone_size: few

cdr3_nt: TGCGCCAGCAGTAGACTAGCGGGAGACCAGGGCGACAATGAGCAGTTCTTC
cdr3_aa: CASSRLAGDQGDNEQFF
d_call: TRBD2
v_call: TRBV10-2
j_call: TRBJ2-1
clone_size: few

cdr3_nt: TGTGCTAGCAGTTTACGCCCCGGGACTAGCCAAGAGACCCAGTACTTC
cdr3_aa: CASSLRPGTSQETQYF
d_call: TRBD2
v_call: TRBV7-7
j_call: TRBJ2-5
clone_size: few

cdr3_nt: TGTGCCAGCAGCGTAGAGTTTGAGACGGAGGGTGTCGGCTACACCTTC
cdr3_aa: CASSVEFETEGVGYTF
d_call: NA
v_call: TRBV9
j_call: TRBJ1-2
clone_size: NA

cdr3_nt: TGTGCCAGCAAGCGGGAGGGCCCGAATGAGCAGTTCTTC
cdr3_aa: CASKREGPNEQFF
d_call: TRBD2
v_call: TRBV2
j_call: TRBJ2-1
clone_size: few

cdr3_nt: TGCAGCCCTGAGGAGAACACTGAAGCTTTCTTT
cdr3_aa: CSPEENTEAFF
d_call: NA
v_call: TRBV29-1
j_call: TRBJ1-1
clone_size: few